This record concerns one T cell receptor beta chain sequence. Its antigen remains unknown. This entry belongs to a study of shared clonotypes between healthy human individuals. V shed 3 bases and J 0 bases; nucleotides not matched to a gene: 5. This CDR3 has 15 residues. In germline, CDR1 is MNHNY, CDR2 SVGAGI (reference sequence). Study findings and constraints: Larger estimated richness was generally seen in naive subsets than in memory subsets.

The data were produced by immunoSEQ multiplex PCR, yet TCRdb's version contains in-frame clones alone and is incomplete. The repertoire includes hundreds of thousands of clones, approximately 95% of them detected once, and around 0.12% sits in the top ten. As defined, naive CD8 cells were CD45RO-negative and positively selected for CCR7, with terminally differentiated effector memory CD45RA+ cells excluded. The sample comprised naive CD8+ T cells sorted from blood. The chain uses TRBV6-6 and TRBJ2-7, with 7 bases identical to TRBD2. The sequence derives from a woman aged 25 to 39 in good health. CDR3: CASSYRGLGSYEQYF. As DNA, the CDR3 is TGTGCCAGCAGTTATCGAGGACTAGGCTCCTACGAGCAGTACTTC.